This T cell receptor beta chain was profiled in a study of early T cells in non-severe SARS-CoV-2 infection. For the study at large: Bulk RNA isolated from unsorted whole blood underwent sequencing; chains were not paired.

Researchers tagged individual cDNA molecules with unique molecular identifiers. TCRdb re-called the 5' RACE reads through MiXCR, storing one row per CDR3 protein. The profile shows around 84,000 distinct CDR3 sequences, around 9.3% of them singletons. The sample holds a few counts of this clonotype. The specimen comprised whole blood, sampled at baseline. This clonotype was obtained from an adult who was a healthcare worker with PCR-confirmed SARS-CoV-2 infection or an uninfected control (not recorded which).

CDR3 bases: TGCAGCGTTGAACTCTGGACAGCGGACACTGAAGCTTTCTTT. Its translation is CSVELWTADTEAFF. This chain joins TRBV29-1 and TRBJ1-1; the D gene is possibly TRBD1 (6 bases). V lost 2 bases and J lost 3, with 13 bases in between. This CDR3 comprises 14 residues. Germline CDR1 and CDR2: SQVTM and ANQGSEA.